This TCR beta chain was found in a study of OX40 agonist ivuxolimab in advanced cancers. CDR3 length: 14 residues. Between the trimmed V and J ends, which lost 0 bases and 0 bases, there was a span of 6 bases. Per the germline V gene, CDR1 is SGDLS and CDR2 is YYNGEE. Regarding this clone: Its antigen remains unknown.

Study-wide results and limits: Expanded peripheral T-cell antigen specificity went undetermined.

Clones were sequenced by immunoSEQ multiplex PCR, and TCRdb holds only the in-frame ones, with some missing. In the table there are over 20,000 clones, 79% of which are singletons. This clonotype was obtained from an adult with an advanced solid tumor such as melanoma, head and neck, liver or kidney cancer. This material consisted of CD4+ or CD8+ T cells sorted from blood, taken in a trial of the OX40 agonist ivuxolimab. V and J are TRBV9 and TRBJ1-1; D is undetermined. The CDR3 nucleotides are TGTGCCAGCAGCGTAGAGATAATGAACACTGAAGCTTTCTTT. Translation: CASSVEIMNTEAFF.